Listed below are T cell receptor beta chains from one sample, sequenced in a study of T cell clonotyping in hematopoietic cell transplantation. Clones were sequenced by immunoSEQ multiplex PCR, and TCRdb holds only the in-frame ones, with some missing. This sample yields 4,500 to 5,000 clones, of which roughly 87% are seen a single time; around 5% belongs to the top ten. Sequencing was carried out using peripheral blood mononuclear cells. Receptor source: a man aged 40-49 years in good health. Some clones in this sample may be carry-over from other donors' samples. Both conserved end residues are part of each CDR3. The D gene is left open where the match is weak. The size field is filled for only some rows; it gives once, few, many or a size class.

V,J,size,D,CDR3,DNA
TRBV21-1,TRBJ1-1,-,-,CASSKVRGTGKNTEAFF,TGTGCCAGCAGCAAAGTGAGGGGGACAGGGAAGAACACTGAAGCTTTCTTT
TRBV11-1,TRBJ1-2,-,TRBD1,CASSLGGGDGYTF,TGTGCCAGCAGCTTAGGAGGGGGCGATGGCTACACCTTC
TRBV5-1,TRBJ1-1,-,-,CASSLAAARGNTEAFF,TGCGCCAGCAGCTTGGCCGCCGCCAGGGGGAACACTGAAGCTTTCTTT
TRBV4-2,TRBJ2-3,-,-,CASSSSGAETFNTQYF,TGTGCCAGCAGCTCATCCGGAGCGGAGACCTTCAATACGCAGTATTTT
TRBV5-4,TRBJ1-2,-,TRBD1,CASPTGSGYTF,TGTGCCAGCCCGACAGGGAGCGGCTACACCTTC
TRBV5-1,TRBJ2-7,-,-,CASSLGGRTYEQYF,TGCGCCAGCAGCTTGGGAGGGAGGACCTACGAGCAGTACTTC
TRBV19,TRBJ2-3,-,-,CASSMPRLGMGTDTQYF,TGTGCCAGTAGTATGCCCCGTTTGGGTATGGGCACAGATACGCAGTATTTT
TRBV5-1,TRBJ1-2,-,-,CASSLKAGANYGYTF,TGCGCCAGCAGCTTGAAGGCTGGAGCTAACTATGGCTACACCTTC
TRBV19,TRBJ2-3,-,-,CASNFGRESDTQYF,TGTGCCAGTAATTTTGGCAGGGAGTCAGATACGCAGTATTTT
TRBV5-1,TRBJ2-2,-,-,CASSLATTTGELFF,TGCGCCAGCAGCTTGGCGACTACCACCGGGGAGCTGTTTTTT
TRBV7-6,TRBJ1-2,few,-,CASSSRGGYGYTF,TGTGCCAGCAGCTCAAGGGGGGGCTATGGCTACACCTTC
TRBV30,TRBJ2-1,-,-,CAWRGYSVEQFF,TGTGCCTGGAGAGGGTATTCGGTTGAGCAGTTCTTC
TRBV20-1,TRBJ2-1,once,-,CSANNNEQFF,TGCAGTGCTAACAACAATGAGCAGTTCTTC
TRBV27,TRBJ2-7,-,-,CASSLMTGTPWEQYF,TGTGCCAGCAGTTTGATGACCGGGACTCCTTGGGAGCAGTACTTC
TRBV7-3,TRBJ2-1,-,TRBD2,CASSDGGGTNEQFF,TGTGCCAGCAGTGACGGGGGGGGAACCAATGAGCAGTTCTTC
TRBV7-2,TRBJ2-2,-,-,CASSFIPGRNTGELFF,TGTGCCAGCAGCTTCATCCCCGGGAGGAACACCGGGGAGCTGTTTTTT
TRBV30,TRBJ1-2,-,-,CAWSRSGSYGYTF,TGTGCCTGGAGTCGATCCGGTTCCTATGGCTACACCTTC
TRBV6-1,TRBJ1-5,-,TRBD1,CASSGTQGEPQHF,TGTGCCAGCAGTGGAACACAGGGGGAGCCCCAGCATTTT
TRBV7-2,TRBJ2-2,-,-,CASKVQGNTGELFF,TGTGCCAGCAAGGTACAGGGGAACACCGGGGAGCTGTTTTTT
TRBV5-1,TRBJ2-5,-,TRBD1,CASSSSGQGLGETQYF,TGCGCCAGCAGCTCCTCGGGACAGGGGTTGGGGGAGACCCAGTACTTC
TRBV7-9,TRBJ1-1,-,-,CASSLRLGDTDLLNTEAFF,TGTGCCAGCAGCTTAAGGTTGGGCGACACCGATCTATTGAACACTGAAGCTTTCTTT
TRBV10-3,TRBJ2-7,-,-,CAIRLTSSSEQYF,TGTGCCATCAGACTTACTAGCTCTAGCGAGCAGTACTTC
TRBV28,TRBJ2-5,-,TRBD1,CASSLSQGSQETQYF,TGTGCCAGCAGTTTATCACAGGGGTCCCAAGAGACCCAGTACTTC
TRBV4-1,TRBJ1-1,-,-,CASSRKGQEAFF,TGCGCCAGCAGCCGAAAGGGGCAGGAAGCTTTCTTT
TRBV9,TRBJ2-4,-,TRBD2,CASSASGGRQNIQYF,TGTGCCAGCAGTGCTAGCGGGGGGAGGCAAAACATTCAGTACTTC
TRBV14,TRBJ2-6,-,TRBD1,CASSQDLRSDRVLSGANVLTF,TGTGCCAGCAGCCAAGATCTTAGGTCGGACAGGGTACTCTCTGGGGCCAACGTCCTGACTTTC
TRBV7-9,TRBJ2-6,-,-,CASSLWLSGANVLTF,TGTGCCAGCAGCTTATGGCTCTCTGGGGCCAACGTCCTGACTTTC
TRBV6-1,TRBJ2-7,-,-,CASSEVKGPYEQYF,TGTGCCAGCAGTGAAGTTAAGGGACCCTACGAGCAGTACTTC
TRBV9,TRBJ2-2,-,-,CASSVNVFGELFF,TGTGCCAGCAGCGTCAATGTTTTCGGGGAGCTGTTTTTT
TRBV11-3,TRBJ1-1,-,-,CASSLDRGSRNTEAFF,TGTGCCAGCAGCTTAGACAGGGGATCCCGGAACACTGAAGCTTTCTTT
TRBV10-2,TRBJ2-7,-,-,CASSEGRGYEQYF,TGCGCCAGCAGTGAAGGGAGAGGGTACGAGCAGTACTTC
TRBV13,TRBJ2-3,-,-,CASSLGATDTQYF,TGTGCCAGCAGCTTGGGAGCGACAGATACGCAGTATTTT
TRBV4-1,TRBJ2-2,-,-,CASSQDRGQANTGELFF,TGCGCCAGCAGCCAAGATCGGGGACAAGCGAACACCGGGGAGCTGTTTTTT
TRBV19,TRBJ2-5,-,-,CASSIKSMGDTRVGAQYF,TGTGCCAGTAGTATTAAGTCGATGGGGGATACCCGCGTAGGGGCCCAGTACTTC
TRBV18,TRBJ2-1,few,TRBD2,CASSQQRGDYNEQFF,TGTGCCAGCTCACAGCAGCGGGGGGATTACAATGAGCAGTTCTTC
TRBV5-1,TRBJ1-4,-,-,CASSLARQTNEKLFF,TGCGCCAGCAGCTTGGCGAGGCAAACTAATGAAAAACTGTTTTTT
TRBV4-1,TRBJ1-2,-,TRBD1,CASSQPRTGSNGYTF,TGCGCCAGCAGCCAACCTCGGACAGGGTCTAATGGCTACACCTTC
TRBV11-2,TRBJ1-5,-,-,CASSPMGGLNQPQHF,TGTGCCAGCAGCCCGATGGGGGGGCTTAATCAGCCCCAGCATTTT
TRBV28,TRBJ2-7,-,-,CASSNGTYEQYF,TGTGCCAGCAGTAACGGGACATACGAGCAGTACTTC
TRBV7-9,TRBJ2-3,once,-,CASSLGLRVSTDTQYF,TGTGCCAGCAGCTTAGGATTAAGGGTTAGCACAGATACGCAGTATTTT
TRBV7-2,TRBJ2-1,-,TRBD1,CASSLKRGTGGTYNEQFF,TGTGCCAGCAGCTTAAAGAGGGGGACAGGGGGCACGTACAATGAGCAGTTCTTC
TRBV30,TRBJ1-1,-,-,CAWSVLQGTEAFF,TGTGCCTGGAGTGTACTCCAGGGGACTGAAGCTTTCTTT
TRBV6-1,TRBJ2-7,-,TRBD1,CASSVGTGFYEQYF,TGTGCCAGCAGTGTTGGGACAGGGTTCTACGAGCAGTACTTC
TRBV9,TRBJ2-5,-,-,CASSVAEGFRETQYF,TGTGCCAGCAGCGTAGCCGAGGGTTTTCGGGAGACCCAGTACTTC
TRBV5-4,TRBJ1-1,-,-,CASSFEGKVTGMRATEAFF,TGTGCCAGCAGCTTCGAAGGTAAGGTAACAGGGATGAGGGCGACTGAAGCTTTCTTT
TRBV6-6,TRBJ2-1,few,-,CASSPTENNEQFF,TGTGCCAGCAGCCCAACAGAAAACAATGAGCAGTTCTTC
TRBV15,TRBJ2-3,-,-,CATSRGWGTQYF,TGTGCCACCAGCAGAGGCTGGGGAACGCAGTATTTT
TRBV19,TRBJ1-6,-,TRBD1,CASSSSRTGHSPLHF,TGTGCCAGTAGTTCTTCCAGGACAGGGCATTCACCCCTCCACTTT
TRBV4-3,TRBJ2-3,-,-,CASSQGGITDTQYF,TGCGCCAGCAGCCAAGGCGGTATCACAGATACGCAGTATTTT
TRBV13,TRBJ2-3,few,-,CASSFHASTDTQYF,TGTGCCAGCAGCTTCCATGCTAGCACAGATACGCAGTATTTT
TRBV28,TRBJ2-3,-,TRBD1,CASRPWTGRGTHTDTQYF,TGTGCCAGCAGACCGTGGACAGGGCGTGGGACACACACAGATACGCAGTATTTT
TRBV5-1,TRBJ2-5,-,-,CASTRGTGVETQYF,TGCGCCAGCACCAGGGGTACGGGAGTAGAGACCCAGTACTTC
TRBV5-1,TRBJ2-5,-,TRBD1,CASRKQGQGAETQYF,TGCGCCAGCAGAAAGCAGGGACAGGGGGCCGAGACCCAGTACTTC
TRBV7-6,TRBJ2-1,-,-,CASSLGPPGTPIMNEQFF,TGTGCCAGCAGCTTAGGGCCCCCAGGGACTCCTATTATGAATGAGCAGTTCTTC
TRBV9,TRBJ2-5,-,-,CASSGRPWGETQYF,TGTGCCAGCAGCGGACGGCCCTGGGGGGAGACCCAGTACTTC